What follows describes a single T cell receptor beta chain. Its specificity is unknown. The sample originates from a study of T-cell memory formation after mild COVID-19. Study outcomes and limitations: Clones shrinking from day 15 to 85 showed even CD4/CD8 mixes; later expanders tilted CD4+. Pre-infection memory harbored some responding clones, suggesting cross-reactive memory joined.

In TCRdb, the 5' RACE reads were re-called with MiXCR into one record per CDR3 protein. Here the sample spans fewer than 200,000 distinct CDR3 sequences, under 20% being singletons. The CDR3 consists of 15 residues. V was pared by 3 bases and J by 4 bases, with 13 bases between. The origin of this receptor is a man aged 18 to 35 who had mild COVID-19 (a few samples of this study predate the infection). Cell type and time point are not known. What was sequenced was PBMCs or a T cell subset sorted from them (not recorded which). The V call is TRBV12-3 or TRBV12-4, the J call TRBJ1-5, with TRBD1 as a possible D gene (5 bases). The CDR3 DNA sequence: TGTGCCAGCAGTTTGAACAGAGAGGGGAATCAGCCCCAGCATTTT. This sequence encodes CASSLNREGNQPQHF.